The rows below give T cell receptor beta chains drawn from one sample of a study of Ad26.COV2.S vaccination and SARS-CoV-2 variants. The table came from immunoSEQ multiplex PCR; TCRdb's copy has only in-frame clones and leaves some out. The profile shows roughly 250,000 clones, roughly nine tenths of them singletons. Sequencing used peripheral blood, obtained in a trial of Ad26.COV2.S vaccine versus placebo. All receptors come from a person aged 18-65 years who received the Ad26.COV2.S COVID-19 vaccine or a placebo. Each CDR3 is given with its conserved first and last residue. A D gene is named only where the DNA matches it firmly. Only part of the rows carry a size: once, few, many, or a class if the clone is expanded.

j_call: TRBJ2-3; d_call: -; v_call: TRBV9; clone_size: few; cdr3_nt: TGTGCCAGCAGCGCGGAGACTAGTGCGGGAGATACGCAGTATTTT; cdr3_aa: CASSAETSAGDTQYF
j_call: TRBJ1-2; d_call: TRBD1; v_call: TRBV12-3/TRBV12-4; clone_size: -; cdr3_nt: TGTGCCAGCAGTACCTCCGGGACAGGGGGTGGTACCTTC; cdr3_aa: CASSTSGTGGGTF
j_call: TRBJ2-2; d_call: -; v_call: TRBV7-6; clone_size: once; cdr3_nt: TGTGCCAGCAGCTTAGTTGGGGGCAGATGGGGCACCGGGGAGCTGTTTTTT; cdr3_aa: CASSLVGGRWGTGELFF
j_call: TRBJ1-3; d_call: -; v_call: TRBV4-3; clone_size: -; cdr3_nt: TGCGCCAGCAGCCAAGATCGCGGGTCTGGAAACACCATATATTTT; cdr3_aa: CASSQDRGSGNTIYF
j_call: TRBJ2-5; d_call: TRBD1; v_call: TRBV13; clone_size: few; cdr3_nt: TGTGCCAGCAGCTTAGATGGGGACAGGTACCAAGAGACCCAGTACTTC; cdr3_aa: CASSLDGDRYQETQYF
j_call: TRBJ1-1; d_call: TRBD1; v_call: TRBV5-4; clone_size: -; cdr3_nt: TGTGCCAGCAGCGTTCGACAGGGCTGGGAGAGCAACACTGAAGCTTTCTTT; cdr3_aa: CASSVRQGWESNTEAFF
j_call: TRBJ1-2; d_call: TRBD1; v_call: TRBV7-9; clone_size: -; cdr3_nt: TGTGCCAGCAGCTTAGAGGGGGCGAAGGGCTACACCTTC; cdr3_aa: CASSLEGAKGYTF
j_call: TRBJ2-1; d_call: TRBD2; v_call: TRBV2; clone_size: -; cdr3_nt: TGTGCCAGCAGTTCACTAGCGGGAGAGTACAATGAGCAGTTCTTC; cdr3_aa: CASSSLAGEYNEQFF
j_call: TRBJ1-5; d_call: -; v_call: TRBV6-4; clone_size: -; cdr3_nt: TGTGCCAGCAGCTTACAGGGTAGCAATCAGCCCCAGCATTTT; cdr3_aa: CASSLQGSNQPQHF
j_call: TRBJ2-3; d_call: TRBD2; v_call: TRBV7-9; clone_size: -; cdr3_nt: TGTGCCAGCAGCTTCCGGACTAGCGGGAGCACAGATACGCAGTATTTT; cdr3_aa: CASSFRTSGSTDTQYF
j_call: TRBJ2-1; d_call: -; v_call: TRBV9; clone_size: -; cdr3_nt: TGTGCCAGCAGCGTAGCGCGCGGGAACTCCTACAATGAGCAGTTCTTC; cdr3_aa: CASSVARGNSYNEQFF
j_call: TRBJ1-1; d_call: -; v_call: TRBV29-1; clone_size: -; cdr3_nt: TGCAGCGTCGCTACAGGGTGGGCTGAAGCTTTCTTT; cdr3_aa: CSVATGWAEAFF
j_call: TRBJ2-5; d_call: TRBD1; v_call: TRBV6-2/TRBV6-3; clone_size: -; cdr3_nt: TGTGCCAGCAGTTGGGGGACAGGGGTTCGCGAGACCCAGTACTTC; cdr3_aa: CASSWGTGVRETQYF
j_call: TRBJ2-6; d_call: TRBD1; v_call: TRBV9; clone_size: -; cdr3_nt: TGTGCCAGCAGCGCGTCACCGTACAGGGGGCCTGGGGCCAACGTCCTGACTTTC; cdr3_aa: CASSASPYRGPGANVLTF
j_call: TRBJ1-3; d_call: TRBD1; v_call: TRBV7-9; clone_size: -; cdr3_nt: TGTGCCAGCAGCTTAGGGGGACAGGGAGACGGAAACACCATATATTTT; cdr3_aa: CASSLGGQGDGNTIYF
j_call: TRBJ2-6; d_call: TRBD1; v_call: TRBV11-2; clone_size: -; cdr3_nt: TGTGCCAGCAGCTTTAGCCCGAGACAGGGGTCTGGGGCCAACGTCCTGACTTTC; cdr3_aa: CASSFSPRQGSGANVLTF
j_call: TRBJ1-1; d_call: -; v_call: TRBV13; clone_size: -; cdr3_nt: TGTGCCAGCAGCTTAGACGGACGAATGAACACTGAAGCTTTCTTT; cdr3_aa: CASSLDGRMNTEAFF
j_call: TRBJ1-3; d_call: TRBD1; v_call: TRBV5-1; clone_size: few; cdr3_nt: TGCGCCAGCAGCCCGAGAGTAGGGGGCACTGGAAACACCATATATTTT; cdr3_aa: CASSPRVGGTGNTIYF
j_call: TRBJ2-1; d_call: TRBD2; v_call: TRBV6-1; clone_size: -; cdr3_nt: TGTGCCAGCAGTGCACTAGCGGGGGTCCGCGGGGGCAATGAGCAGTTCTTC; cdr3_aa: CASSALAGVRGGNEQFF
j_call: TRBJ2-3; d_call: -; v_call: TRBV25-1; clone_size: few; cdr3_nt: TGTGCCAGCAGCGAAACGCTCCCCCCGACAGATACGCAGTATTTT; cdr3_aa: CASSETLPPTDTQYF
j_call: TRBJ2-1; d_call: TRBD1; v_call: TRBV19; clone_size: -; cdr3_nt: TGTGCCAGTAGCCGGACAGGGGGATATGAGCAGTTCTTC; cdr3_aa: CASSRTGGYEQFF
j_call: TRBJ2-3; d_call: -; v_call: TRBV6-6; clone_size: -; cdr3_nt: TGTGCCAGCAGTTACTCGAGGGATTCTGATACGCAGTATTTT; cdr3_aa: CASSYSRDSDTQYF
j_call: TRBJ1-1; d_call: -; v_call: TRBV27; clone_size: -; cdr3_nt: TGTGCCAGCACATCCTTCATCGGGAAGCGGGACACTGAAGCTTTCTTT; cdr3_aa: CASTSFIGKRDTEAFF
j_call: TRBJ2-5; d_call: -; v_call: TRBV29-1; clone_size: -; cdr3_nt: TGCAGCGTTGAACGGGGCAAAAGAGAGACCCAGTACTTC; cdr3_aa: CSVERGKRETQYF
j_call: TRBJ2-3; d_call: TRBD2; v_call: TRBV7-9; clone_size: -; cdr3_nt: TGTGCCAGCAGCCCGAAGACTAGCGGGAGGACTAGCACAGATACGCAGTATTTT; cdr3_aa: CASSPKTSGRTSTDTQYF
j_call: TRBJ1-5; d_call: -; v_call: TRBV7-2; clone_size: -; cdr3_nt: TGTGCCAGCAGCTTCACTTCAGGGAATCGGCAGCCCCAGCATTTT; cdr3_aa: CASSFTSGNRQPQHF
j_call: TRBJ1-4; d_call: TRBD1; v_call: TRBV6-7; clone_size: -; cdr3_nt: TGTGCCAGCAGATCACAGGGGACTAATGAAAAACTGTTTTTT; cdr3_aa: CASRSQGTNEKLFF
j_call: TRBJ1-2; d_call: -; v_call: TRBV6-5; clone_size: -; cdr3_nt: TGTGCCAGCAGGCCCCAGGGCAGAAACTATGGCTACACCTTC; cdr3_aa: CASRPQGRNYGYTF
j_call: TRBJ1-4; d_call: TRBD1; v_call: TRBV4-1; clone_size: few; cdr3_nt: TGCGCCAGCAGCCAACCCCGGACAGGAAGGCAGGGAAAACTGTTTTTT; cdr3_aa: CASSQPRTGRQGKLFF
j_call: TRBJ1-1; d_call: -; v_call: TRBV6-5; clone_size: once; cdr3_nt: TGTGCCAGCAGTTACACACTCGGACGGCCGAACACTGAAGCTTTCTTT; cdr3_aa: CASSYTLGRPNTEAFF
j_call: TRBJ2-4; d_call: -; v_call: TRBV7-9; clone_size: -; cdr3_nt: TGTGCCAGCAGCTCGACAGACCCCGTTCAGTACTTC; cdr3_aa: CASSSTDPVQYF
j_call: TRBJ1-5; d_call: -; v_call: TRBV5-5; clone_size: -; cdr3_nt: TGTGCCAGCAGCTTGTTGGCGGGCAATCAGCCCCAGCATTTT; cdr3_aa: CASSLLAGNQPQHF
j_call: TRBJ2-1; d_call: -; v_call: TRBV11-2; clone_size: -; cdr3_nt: TGTGCCAGCAGCTTTCTTGCCCATGAGCAGTTCTTC; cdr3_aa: CASSFLAHEQFF
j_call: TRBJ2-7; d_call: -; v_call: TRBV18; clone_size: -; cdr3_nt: TGTGCCAGCTCACCAGTAGTTCAGCCCGAGGGGCAGTACTTC; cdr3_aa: CASSPVVQPEGQYF
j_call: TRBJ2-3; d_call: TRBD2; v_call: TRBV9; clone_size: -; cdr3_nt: TGTGCCAGCAGCGTTAGCGGGGGAAAGGATACGCAGTATTTT; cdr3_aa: CASSVSGGKDTQYF
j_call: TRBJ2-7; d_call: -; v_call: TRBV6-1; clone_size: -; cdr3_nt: TGTGCCAGCAGTGAGAGAGGGGTCTACGAGCAGTACTTC; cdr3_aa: CASSERGVYEQYF
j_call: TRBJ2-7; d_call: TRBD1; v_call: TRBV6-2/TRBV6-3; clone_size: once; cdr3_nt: TGTGCCAGCAGTTATCGCAGGGGGCAGGGGTCTTCCTACGAGCAGTACTTC; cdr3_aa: CASSYRRGQGSSYEQYF
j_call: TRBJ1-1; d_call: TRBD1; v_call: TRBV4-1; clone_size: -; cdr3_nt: TGCGCCAGCAGCCCTCGGGACAGGGGGTCTTCGATGAACACTGAAGCTTTCTTT; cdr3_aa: CASSPRDRGSSMNTEAFF
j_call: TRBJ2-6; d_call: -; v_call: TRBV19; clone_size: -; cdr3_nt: TGTGCCAGTAGTATTGTGGGGGGAGGGGGCGGAGTAGCCAACGTCCTGACTTTC; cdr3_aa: CASSIVGGGGGVANVLTF